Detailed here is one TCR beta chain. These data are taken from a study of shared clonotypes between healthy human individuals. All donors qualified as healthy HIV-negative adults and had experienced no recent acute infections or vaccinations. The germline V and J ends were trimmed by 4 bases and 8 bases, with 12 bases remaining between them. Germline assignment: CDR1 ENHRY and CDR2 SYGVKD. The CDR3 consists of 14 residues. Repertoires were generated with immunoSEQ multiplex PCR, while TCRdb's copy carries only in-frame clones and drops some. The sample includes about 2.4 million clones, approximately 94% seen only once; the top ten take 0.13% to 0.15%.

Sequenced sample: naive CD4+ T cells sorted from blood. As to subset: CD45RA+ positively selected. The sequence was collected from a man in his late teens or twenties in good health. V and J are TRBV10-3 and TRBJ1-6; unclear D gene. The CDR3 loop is CAISVGETYSPLHF. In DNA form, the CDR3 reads TGTGCCATCAGTGTTGGGGAAACCTATTCACCCCTCCACTTT.